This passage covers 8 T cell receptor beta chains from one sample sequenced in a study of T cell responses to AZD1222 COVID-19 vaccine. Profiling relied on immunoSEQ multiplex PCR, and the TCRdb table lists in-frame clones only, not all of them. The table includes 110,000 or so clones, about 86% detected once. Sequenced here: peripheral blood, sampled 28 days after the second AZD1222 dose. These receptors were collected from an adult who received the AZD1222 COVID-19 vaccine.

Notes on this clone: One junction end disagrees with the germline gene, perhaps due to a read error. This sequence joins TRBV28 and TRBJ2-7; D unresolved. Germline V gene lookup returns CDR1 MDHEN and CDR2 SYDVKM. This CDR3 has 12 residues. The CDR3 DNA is TGTGCCAGCAGTTCTCGTTCGGGTACTCGGGTCTTC. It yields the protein CASSSRSGTRVF.

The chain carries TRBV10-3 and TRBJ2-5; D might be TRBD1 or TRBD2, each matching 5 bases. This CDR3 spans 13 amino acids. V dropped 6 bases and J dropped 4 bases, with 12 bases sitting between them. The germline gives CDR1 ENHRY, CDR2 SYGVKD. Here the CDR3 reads CAIRQGALETQYF. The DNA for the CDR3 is TGTGCCATCAGGCAGGGAGCCCTAGAGACCCAGTACTTC.

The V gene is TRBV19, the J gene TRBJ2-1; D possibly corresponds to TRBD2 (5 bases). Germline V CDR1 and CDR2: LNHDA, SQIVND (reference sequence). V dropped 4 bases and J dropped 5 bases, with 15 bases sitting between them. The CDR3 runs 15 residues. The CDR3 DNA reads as TGTGCCAGTAGTACGGACTTTTTTCCGGACAATGAGCAGTTCTTC. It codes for CASSTDFFPDNEQFF.

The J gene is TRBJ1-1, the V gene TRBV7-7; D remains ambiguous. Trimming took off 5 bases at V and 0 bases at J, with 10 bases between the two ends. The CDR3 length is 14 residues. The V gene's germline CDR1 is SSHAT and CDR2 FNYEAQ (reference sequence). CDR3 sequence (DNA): TGTGCCAGCAGCCCTACAGATTTGAACACTGAAGCTTTCTTT. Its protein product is CASSPTDLNTEAFF.

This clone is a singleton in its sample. The CDR3 DNA reads TGTGCCAGTAGTATGGGACTAGCGGGGGACTACGAGCAGTACTTC. Residues: CASSMGLAGDYEQYF. The V gene is TRBV19, the J gene TRBJ2-7, with 14 bases identical to TRBD2. Germline lookup yields CDR1 LNHDA and CDR2 SQIVND (reference sequence). The CDR3 is made up of 15 amino acids. V lost 3 bases, J lost 3 bases, and 1 base stayed unmatched.

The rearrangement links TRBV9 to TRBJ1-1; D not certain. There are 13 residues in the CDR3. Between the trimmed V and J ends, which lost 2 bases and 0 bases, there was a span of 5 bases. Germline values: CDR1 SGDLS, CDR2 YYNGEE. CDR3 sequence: CASSVGMNTEAFF. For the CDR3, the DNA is TGTGCCAGCAGCGTTGGGATGAACACTGAAGCTTTCTTT.

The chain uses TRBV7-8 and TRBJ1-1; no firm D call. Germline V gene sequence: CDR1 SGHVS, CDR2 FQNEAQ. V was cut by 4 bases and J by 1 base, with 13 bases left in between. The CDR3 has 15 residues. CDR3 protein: CASSSDRTTNTEAFF. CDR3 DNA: TGTGCCAGCAGCTCGGACCGGACTACGAACACTGAAGCTTTCTTT.

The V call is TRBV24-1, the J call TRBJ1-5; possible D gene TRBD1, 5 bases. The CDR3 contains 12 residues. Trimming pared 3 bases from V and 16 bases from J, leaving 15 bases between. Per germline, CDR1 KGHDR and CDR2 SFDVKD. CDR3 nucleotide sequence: TGTGCCACCAGTGATACGGACAATTTTTCACATTTT. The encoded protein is CATSDTDNFSHF.